This is a list of T cell receptor beta chains from one sample in a study of blood T cell repertoires in COVID-19. Clones were read by immunoSEQ multiplex PCR, and TCRdb kept only the in-frame ones, dropping some. The sample consists of 170,000 or so clones, approximately 88% of them appearing once. Material for sequencing was peripheral blood. These receptors were collected from a young man with active or convalescent COVID-19. Both conserved end residues are trimmed from each CDR3. Size is stated for part of the rows, as once, few or many counts, or as a class when the clone is expanded.

v_call	clone_size	j_call	cdr3_aa
TRBV11-3	NA	TRBJ2-3	ASSLDPSTDTQY
TRBV2	NA	TRBJ1-1	ASSVVANTEAF
TRBV28	NA	TRBJ2-2	ASKVPGQGPPPNTGELF
TRBV5-1	NA	TRBJ1-6	ASSLVQGRSSPLH
TRBV14	NA	TRBJ2-1	ASRGTRGSLQF
TRBV19	NA	TRBJ1-4	ASSRPRRRNEKLF
TRBV18	NA	TRBJ1-5	ASQGGDQPQH
TRBV19	NA	TRBJ1-2	ASRKQPGTANYGYT
TRBV6-1	once	TRBJ2-7	ASSEQGAKYEQY
TRBV10-1	NA	TRBJ2-3	ASSGRGGVGTDTQY
TRBV28	NA	TRBJ2-1	ASRHGTSGGLYEQF
TRBV7-9	NA	TRBJ1-2	ASSVTGVGYT
TRBV29-1	NA	TRBJ1-5	SVRREDGQPQH
TRBV19	NA	TRBJ2-7	ASSIRDGYEQY
TRBV6-5	NA	TRBJ2-2	ASRTGIVNTGELF
TRBV5-8	once	TRBJ1-4	ASSLNRGEKLF
TRBV11-3	NA	TRBJ2-3	ASSLGDRASTDTQY
TRBV18	NA	TRBJ2-5	ASSPRSTGQETQY
TRBV28	once	TRBJ2-1	ASRGLVADEQF
TRBV5-6	NA	TRBJ2-1	ASSFSFPLNEQF
TRBV7-2	NA	TRBJ2-3	ASSFTGTSGLAGDTQY
TRBV14	NA	TRBJ1-4	ASSQRSGLATNEKLF
TRBV7-6	NA	TRBJ1-4	ASSPTVPLGEKLF